This T cell receptor beta chain was captured in a study of blood T cell repertoires in COVID-19. Profiling relied on immunoSEQ multiplex PCR, and the TCRdb table lists in-frame clones only, not all of them. The table records 200,000 to 300,000 clones, 65% to 90% of them present only once. The germline CDR1 and CDR2 sequences are GTSNPN and SVGIG (reference sequence). The trim removed 1 base at V and 8 bases at J, leaving 3 bases unmatched. This CDR3 is 12 amino acids long. Residents of around 24 US areas, aged roughly 18 to 89 years, made up the participants. The genes are TRBV30 and TRBJ1-1, with 8 bases identical to TRBD1. What was sequenced was PBMCs or T cells enriched from blood (not recorded which). The sequence derives from a woman in her fifties or sixties with acute COVID-19. In DNA form, the CDR3 reads TGTGCCTGGAGTGAGGGACAGGCAGAAGCTTTCTTT. It is translated as CAWSEGQAEAFF.